A selection of T cell receptor beta chains follows, all from one sample in a study of blood T cell repertoires in COVID-19. Sequenced by immunoSEQ multiplex PCR; TCRdb stores in-frame clones only, minus some. The data hold fewer than 250,000 clones, with roughly 80% observed a single time. Sequencing was carried out using peripheral blood. The receptors were sampled from a man aged 60-69 years with acute or convalescent COVID-19. CDR3s include the opening cysteine and the closing phenylalanine or tryptophan.

CDR3aa,j_gene,v_gene
CSASGRATREQFF,TRBJ2-1,TRBV20-1
CASSLLVGGTTDTQYF,TRBJ2-3,TRBV5-1
CASSLDRVWRGRLYGYTF,TRBJ1-2,TRBV11-2
CASSLDSRNTQYF,TRBJ2-3,TRBV6-2/TRBV6-3
CASSLGQGFSYEQYF,TRBJ2-7,TRBV7-7
CASSTQGAPPEAFF,TRBJ1-1,TRBV5-1
CATSRDLVGAGTGELFF,TRBJ2-2,TRBV15
CASSPLQGADYGYTF,TRBJ1-2,TRBV5-4
CASGLEDSPNNEQFF,TRBJ2-1,TRBV12-5
CASSLRTGTTGGQPQHF,TRBJ1-5,TRBV5-6
CASSQDLGGAAFF,TRBJ1-1,TRBV3-1/TRBV3-2
CASSAPGQGNELNQPQHF,TRBJ1-5,TRBV2
CASSLTGAFGEKLFF,TRBJ1-4,TRBV2
CASRMGGNGGEAFF,TRBJ1-1,TRBV6-5
CASSELPSPLSNQPQHF,TRBJ1-5,TRBV6-1
CASREGPDYGYTF,TRBJ1-2,TRBV10-1
CASSLVVGTPGELFF,TRBJ2-2,TRBV5-6
CASVEETQYF,TRBJ2-5,TRBV2
CASSSLVAGGVDEQFF,TRBJ2-1,TRBV5-1
CASSRGIGQETQYF,TRBJ2-5,TRBV11-1
CASSRARGTEAFF,TRBJ1-1,TRBV14
CASSPTGDKEKLFF,TRBJ1-4,TRBV4-2
CASSVGLDAYEQYF,TRBJ2-7,TRBV9
CAWSVRGQVYYGYTF,TRBJ1-2,TRBV30
CASSQAGGGGYTF,TRBJ1-2,TRBV3-1/TRBV3-2
CSASSGQGFYGYTF,TRBJ1-2,TRBV20-1
CASTQGADQPQHF,TRBJ1-5,TRBV2
CAISEPKSRGRYEQFF,TRBJ2-1,TRBV10-3
CASSENGFSGNTIYF,TRBJ1-3,TRBV6-1
CAPAGSGNTIYF,TRBJ1-3,TRBV30
CASSLTASYEQYF,TRBJ2-7,TRBV2
CASSLYEGGTEAFF,TRBJ1-1,TRBV11-2
CASTPRDRGYEQFF,TRBJ2-1,TRBV3-1/TRBV3-2
CASSDPTGGSYEQYF,TRBJ2-7,TRBV9
CASSPSPRAAGDLSYNEQFF,TRBJ2-1,TRBV7-3
CASILNRGSYEQYF,TRBJ2-7,TRBV11-2
CASSDGTSGTYNEQFF,TRBJ2-1,TRBV18
CATSDPTGTSGRASNEQFF,TRBJ2-1,TRBV24-1
CASSRQGYSPASGANVLTF,TRBJ2-6,TRBV6-4
CASSHQADSSYNEQFF,TRBJ2-1,TRBV5-1
CSVGAAGEAFF,TRBJ1-1,TRBV29-1
CALRPAGGLVGELFF,TRBJ2-2,TRBV6-6